In its sample, the clone carrying this T cell receptor beta chain was seen a few times. Its matching antigen is unknown. The authors gated naive CD8 T cells as CD8+CD4-CCR7+CD45RA+ for sorting. The use of previously described methods and listed TCR primers produced the bulk TCR libraries. TCRdb called the PCR reads again in MiXCR, with one record for every CDR3 protein. The data show about half a million distinct CDR3 sequences, about a quarter seen once. The data stem from a study of molecular identifiers for immune sequencing clone quantification. Study conclusions and caveats: Detection of one spiked Jurkat cell's TCR RNA reportedly worked in more than 850,000 naive cells. Clones above 20 RNA copies contained over 98% of effector molecules but under 1% of naive ones.

Per germline, CDR1 MNHNS and CDR2 SASEGT. V dropped 10 bases and J dropped 5; count of bases not matched to a gene: 7. This CDR3 has 13 residues. The receptor was derived from a human donor in good health. Some libraries in this study had Jurkat cell RNA spiked in. The specimen sequenced was naive CD8+ T cells from blood, with Jurkat cell RNA spiked in. The subset here: FACS-sorted CD8+CD4-CCR7+CD45RA+ naive T cells. This chain joins TRBV6-1 and TRBJ1-2; 10 bases line up with TRBD1. CDR3 in amino acids: CATGQGEDYGYTF. CDR3 nucleotides: TGTGCCACCGGACAGGGGGAAGATTATGGCTACACCTTC.